This T cell receptor (beta chain) was identified in a study of cytomegalovirus exposure and HLA in healthy donors. The ends lost 8 bases at V and 0 bases at J; junction bases unmatched: 11. The CDR3 spans 16 residues. The germline gives CDR1 ENHRY, CDR2 SYGVKD. The PCR contained 60 Vbeta and 13 Jbeta primers. Original handling: As a later analysis found, there were 82 million or so unique TCR beta chains, of which roughly 11 million were shared. Assay: immunoSEQ multiplex PCR; the TCRdb copy retains only in-frame clones and omits some. V, J and clone size are those of that table, while D and trimming were read from the DNA. The sample has 150,000 to 180,000 clones, 80% seen once.

The receptor's source is a woman between 35 and 50 years old in good health and CMV-seropositive. The chain carries TRBV10-3 and TRBJ2-7; 9 bases agree with TRBD2. The sequencing sample was made of PBMCs. The CDR3 DNA follows: TGTGCCATCGCTCGGCGGGAGGGCTTGCTCTCCTACGAGCAGTACTTC. Translation gives CAIARREGLLSYEQYF.